Listed below are T cell receptor beta chains from one sample, sequenced in a study of T cells in Graves' hyperthyroidism and ophthalmopathy. TCRdb reanalysed the multiplex PCR reads using MiXCR and keeps one entry per CDR3 protein. The sample lists some 580,000 distinct CDR3 sequences; around 16% were seen once. Sequencing was performed on blood. Source of these receptors: a middle-aged woman with Graves' ophthalmopathy. The CDR3 runs from the conserved cysteine through the conserved F or W. Fields, in order: J gene, V gene, clone size, D gene, CDR3 DNA, CDR3 protein. D genes are given only for firm matches. Clone size is not always given. Where it is, it says once, few, many or a class for expanded clones.

J: TRBJ2-1; V: TRBV6-2/TRBV6-3; size: once; D: TRBD1; DNA: TGTGCCAGCACCCTCCTAGGGACAGGGTCGGCCAATGAGCAGTTCTTC; CDR3: CASTLLGTGSANEQFF
J: TRBJ2-1; V: TRBV27; size: -; D: TRBD2; DNA: TGTGCCAGCAGGGGGGGGTCCGAGCAGGGCTCCTACAATGAGCAGTTCTTC; CDR3: CASRGGSEQGSYNEQFF
J: TRBJ1-6; V: TRBV12-3/TRBV12-4; size: many; D: -; DNA: TGTGCCAGCAGTTTAGGGAAGGGTTATTCACCCCTCCACTTT; CDR3: CASSLGKGYSPLHF
J: TRBJ1-1; V: TRBV15; size: many; D: TRBD1; DNA: TGTGCCACCAGCAGAACCGACAGGGGCGCTGAAGCTTTCTTT; CDR3: CATSRTDRGAEAFF
J: TRBJ2-7; V: TRBV9; size: -; D: -; DNA: TGTGCCAGCAGCGTAGATATGGGACTGACCTACGAGCAGTACTTC; CDR3: CASSVDMGLTYEQYF
J: TRBJ2-7; V: TRBV6-4; size: -; D: TRBD2; DNA: TGTGCCGAGGCTCGGGGGGTATCCCTTCAGCAGTACTTC; CDR3: CAEARGVSLQQYF
J: TRBJ1-1; V: TRBV27; size: -; D: -; DNA: TGTGCCAGCAGTTTAATTTTCCAGGGCACCGCTTTCTTT; CDR3: CASSLIFQGTAFF
J: TRBJ1-1; V: TRBV15; size: few; D: -; DNA: TGTGCCACCAGCAGAGTTGGGGGGGTCCCTGAAGCTTTCTTT; CDR3: CATSRVGGVPEAFF
J: TRBJ1-4; V: TRBV3-1; size: few; D: -; DNA: TGTGCCAGCAGCCAAGGGACAGTTTCAACTAATGAAAAACTGTTTTTT; CDR3: CASSQGTVSTNEKLFF
J: TRBJ2-7; V: TRBV20-1; size: many; D: -; DNA: TGCAGTGCTAGAGGAGGGGACGAGCAGTACTTC; CDR3: CSARGGDEQYF
J: TRBJ2-2; V: TRBV4-2; size: few; D: -; DNA: TGTGCCAGCAGCCAAGTACAGGGGGGGGCCACCGGGGAGCTGTTTTTT; CDR3: CASSQVQGGATGELFF
J: TRBJ2-7; V: TRBV12-5; size: -; D: -; DNA: TGTGCTAGTGGTTTGGTAGGCGGAAGCGAGCAGTACTTC; CDR3: CASGLVGGSEQYF
J: TRBJ1-3; V: TRBV28; size: many; D: -; DNA: TGTGCCAGCAGTTTGGACATCGGTGGAAACACCATATATTTT; CDR3: CASSLDIGGNTIYF
J: TRBJ2-1; V: TRBV27; size: many; D: -; DNA: TGTGCCAGCAGTCCTGACCCTCGGCGGTCCCACCACGGGGAGCAGTTCTTC; CDR3: CASSPDPRRSHHGEQFF
J: TRBJ1-5; V: TRBV11-2; size: few; D: -; DNA: TGTGCCAGCAGCTCATGGGGGGGCGCGGGCAATCAGCCCCAGCATTTT; CDR3: CASSSWGGAGNQPQHF
J: TRBJ2-7; V: TRBV7-8; size: -; D: TRBD1; DNA: TGTGCCAGCAGCTTAGCGTCCAGGGGGCCCTACGAGCAGTACTTC; CDR3: CASSLASRGPYEQYF
J: TRBJ2-7; V: TRBV6-2/TRBV6-3; size: -; D: -; DNA: TGTGCCAGCAGTGACCCCGTCGGCGAGCAGTACTTC; CDR3: CASSDPVGEQYF
J: TRBJ1-1; V: TRBV3-1; size: many; D: TRBD1; DNA: TGTGCCAGCAGCCGACAGGGGACTGAAGCTTTCTTT; CDR3: CASSRQGTEAFF
J: TRBJ2-1; V: TRBV7-3; size: -; D: -; DNA: TGTGCCAGCAGCTTAATTTGGCAGAGGGGGGTCAATGAGCAGTTCTTC; CDR3: CASSLIWQRGVNEQFF
J: TRBJ2-7; V: TRBV2; size: many; D: TRBD2; DNA: TGTGCCAGCAGTGAAGCGGGGACTAGCGGTACCTACGAGCAGTACTTC; CDR3: CASSEAGTSGTYEQYF
J: TRBJ2-2; V: TRBV9; size: -; D: -; DNA: TGTGCCAGCAGCGTCCTCAGCGGTGTGAACACCGGGGAGCTGTTTTTT; CDR3: CASSVLSGVNTGELFF
J: TRBJ2-7; V: TRBV11-2; size: many; D: -; DNA: TGTGCCAGCAGCTCAGCAGGGTCCGAGCAGTACTTC; CDR3: CASSSAGSEQYF
J: TRBJ1-5; V: TRBV3-1; size: many; D: -; DNA: TGTGCCAGCAGCCAGTCACGGGGTCAGCCCCAGCATTTT; CDR3: CASSQSRGQPQHF
J: TRBJ2-1; V: TRBV7-9; size: -; D: -; DNA: TGTGCCAGCAGCAAGGGACCCGGAGGGAATGAGCAGTTCTTC; CDR3: CASSKGPGGNEQFF
J: TRBJ1-5; V: TRBV12-3/TRBV12-4; size: many; D: -; DNA: TGTGCCAGCGAGGACCGGAGGGGACAGCCCCAGCATTTT; CDR3: CASEDRRGQPQHF
J: TRBJ2-1; V: TRBV28; size: -; D: TRBD1; DNA: TGTGCCAGCAGGGGCGACAGGGGTTCGAATGAGCAGTTCTTC; CDR3: CASRGDRGSNEQFF
J: TRBJ2-1; V: TRBV12-3/TRBV12-4; size: once; D: -; DNA: TGTGCCAGCAGCCCCCAACAGCGTGGGGAGTTCTTC; CDR3: CASSPQQRGEFF
J: TRBJ1-5; V: TRBV2; size: -; D: -; DNA: TGTGCCAGCAGCAACAGGAGATCTTACGAGCCCCAGCATTTT; CDR3: CASSNRRSYEPQHF
J: TRBJ2-7; V: TRBV6-1; size: few; D: -; DNA: TGTGCCAGCAGTGAAGCCGCCCCCTACGAGCAGTACTTC; CDR3: CASSEAAPYEQYF
J: TRBJ1-2; V: TRBV5-8; size: many; D: TRBD1; DNA: TGTGCCAGCAGCTTGGCCACAGGGGATGGCTACACCTTC; CDR3: CASSLATGDGYTF
J: TRBJ2-1; V: TRBV30; size: few; D: -; DNA: TGTGCCTGGAGTCCGCTGAAAGAGCAGTTCTTC; CDR3: CAWSPLKEQFF
J: TRBJ2-7; V: TRBV7-2; size: -; D: -; DNA: TGTGCCAGCAGCTTAGGGGCACCCGGGTATGAGCAGTACTTC; CDR3: CASSLGAPGYEQYF
J: TRBJ1-2; V: TRBV3-1; size: few; D: -; DNA: TGTGCCAGCAGCCAAGAAGAGATTTATGGCTACACCTTC; CDR3: CASSQEEIYGYTF
J: TRBJ2-3; V: TRBV6-2/TRBV6-3; size: few; D: -; DNA: TGTGCCACCGCCATCGGGGATACGCAGTATTTT; CDR3: CATAIGDTQYF
J: TRBJ2-7; V: TRBV7-9; size: few; D: -; DNA: TGTGCCAGCAGCTTAGGGGAACCGGCGTTCTACGAGCAGTACTTC; CDR3: CASSLGEPAFYEQYF
J: TRBJ2-6; V: TRBV5-4; size: -; D: -; DNA: TGTGCCAGCCCGGACTCTGGGGCCAACGTCCTGACTTTC; CDR3: CASPDSGANVLTF
J: TRBJ1-3; V: TRBV9; size: -; D: -; DNA: TGTGCCAGCAGCGAAGGGGATAGCTCTGGAAACACCATATATTTT; CDR3: CASSEGDSSGNTIYF
J: TRBJ1-5; V: TRBV19; size: once; D: -; DNA: TGTGCCAGTACTGGGCTTCCGAGGCAGCCCCAGCATTTT; CDR3: CASTGLPRQPQHF
J: TRBJ1-1; V: TRBV20-1; size: many; D: -; DNA: TGCAGTGCTACCTCTTTGGGGATAGGGTTAGACACTGAAGCTTTCTTT; CDR3: CSATSLGIGLDTEAFF
J: TRBJ2-3; V: TRBV30; size: few; D: -; DNA: TGTGCCTGGAACGGAGGGCCGGGGAGAACGCAGTATTTT; CDR3: CAWNGGPGRTQYF
J: TRBJ1-1; V: TRBV6-1; size: -; D: -; DNA: TGTGCCAGCACTATAGCTGGTGATGAAGCTTTCTTT; CDR3: CASTIAGDEAFF
J: TRBJ1-2; V: TRBV6-1; size: few; D: TRBD1; DNA: TGTGCCAGCAGTCGACAGGGAGGACGGGAAGGCTACACCTTC; CDR3: CASSRQGGREGYTF
J: TRBJ2-1; V: TRBV6-2/TRBV6-3; size: many; D: -; DNA: TGTGCCAGCACCAACGTGGACGAGCAGTTCTTC; CDR3: CASTNVDEQFF
J: TRBJ2-1; V: TRBV28; size: -; D: TRBD2; DNA: TGTGCCAGCAGTTTAGCGGGAGGGCCGTACAATGACCAGTTCTTC; CDR3: CASSLAGGPYNDQFF
J: TRBJ2-7; V: TRBV5-4; size: many; D: -; DNA: TGTGCCAGCAGCTTTAGGACTCAGGGGGAGCAGTACTTC; CDR3: CASSFRTQGEQYF
J: TRBJ2-7; V: TRBV7-9; size: few; D: -; DNA: TGTGCCAGCAGCCTAAGACTGGACTACGAGCAGTACTTC; CDR3: CASSLRLDYEQYF